One sample yielded the 25 T cell receptor beta chains listed below, sequenced in a study of blood T cell repertoires in COVID-19. Clones were read by immunoSEQ multiplex PCR, and TCRdb kept only the in-frame ones, dropping some. The sample has around 58,000 clones; 75% to 90% are singletons. Sequenced material: peripheral blood. Receptors originate from a human donor in a cohort sampled during active COVID-19.

In its sample, this clone was seen once. The gene calls are TRBV19 and TRBJ1-5, with TRBD1 matching 12 bases. V shed 5 bases and J 2 bases; nucleotides not matched to a gene: 10. CDR1 is LNHDA, CDR2 SQIVND, per germline (reference sequence). This CDR3 spans 18 amino acids. CDR3: CASSSRDRGQGGNQPQHF. The CDR3, as DNA: TGTGCCAGTAGTTCCCGGGACAGGGGGCAAGGCGGCAATCAGCCCCAGCATTTT.

The V gene is TRBV28, the J gene TRBJ2-5; the D is unclear. CDR1 MDHEN and CDR2 SYDVKM come from the germline V gene. This CDR3 is built from 14 residues. Trimming pared 5 bases from V and 4 bases from J, leaving 14 bases between. CDR3 in amino acids: CASSGSGRGETQYF. In DNA form, the CDR3 reads TGTGCCAGCAGTGGATCGGGTCGTGGAGAGACCCAGTACTTC.

The gene calls are TRBV5-4 and TRBJ2-3; a weak D match, TRBD2 (7 bases). CDR1 and CDR2 from the germline V gene are SGHNT and YYREEE (reference sequence). CDR3 length equals 15 residues. The germline V and J ends were trimmed by 4 bases and 1 base, with 13 bases remaining between them. The DNA for the CDR3 is TGTGCCAGCAGCCCCGGGGGGCTGGGCACAGATACGCAGTATTTT. Translation gives CASSPGGLGTDTQYF.

The chain has TRBV2 and TRBJ1-2, with a possible D match to TRBD1 (5 bases). Trimming shortened V by 9 bases and J by 6 bases, and 17 bases separated the two germline ends. The CDR3 is 13 residues long. Germline CDR1 SNHLY, CDR2 FYNNEI. This CDR3 reads CASPNFQGNGYTF. The CDR3 nucleotides are TGTGCCAGTCCGAACTTCCAGGGTAATGGCTACACCTTC.

The V call is TRBV30, the J call TRBJ1-5; tentatively, D is TRBD1 (5 bases). Germline CDR1 GTSNPN, CDR2 SVGIG (reference sequence). The CDR3 spans 16 residues. Trimming removed 1 base at V and 2 bases at J, with 15 bases between. The CDR3 is CAWSDPIPRGNQPQHF. Here the CDR3 DNA reads TGTGCCTGGAGTGACCCTATTCCCAGGGGCAATCAGCCCCAGCATTTT.

V is TRBV6-5 and J is TRBJ2-7, with D possibly matching TRBD2 (7 bases). The germline V gene encodes CDR1 MNHEY and CDR2 SVGAGI. V dropped 6 bases and J dropped 4 bases, with 16 bases sitting between them. This CDR3 is 14 amino acids long. The CDR3 nucleotides read TGTGCCAGCAGCCAGGGGAGGGGAAAGTACGAGCAGTACTTC. Translated: CASSQGRGKYEQYF.

This chain connects TRBV19 to TRBJ1-1, with TRBD1 identical over 7 bases. J lost 3 bases, V lost 5 bases, and 6 bases had no gene match. The V gene's germline CDR1 is LNHDA and CDR2 SQIVND (reference sequence). This CDR3 is 14 amino acids long. The CDR3 nucleotides are TGTGCCAGTAGTTATACCGGGACAGACACTGAAGCTTTCTTT. It codes for CASSYTGTDTEAFF.

This sequence joins TRBV19 and TRBJ1-5; perhaps TRBD1 as D (5 bases). Trimming shortened V by 9 bases and J by 7 bases, and 28 bases separated the two germline ends. The CDR3 loop spans 17 amino acids. Looked up from germline, CDR1 is LNHDA and CDR2 is SQIVND (reference sequence). In DNA, the CDR3 is TGTGCCAGCCATTCGGACCCCCGAGCAGGGCCCGGCCAGCCCCAGCATTTT. Its protein product is CASHSDPRAGPGQPQHF.

Ten or more counts support this clone. This sample also contains other DNA sequences that code for the same CDR3. The rearrangement uses TRBV11-2 and TRBJ1-6; 11 bases map to TRBD1. The CDR3 length is 16 residues. Germline CDR1 reads SGHAT; CDR2 reads FQNNGV. The V and J ends lost 1 base and 7 bases, in that order; junction bases with no gene match: 3. As DNA, the CDR3 is TGTGCCAGCAGCTTAGGGGACAGGGGGGCAAATTCACCCCTCCACTTT. Translation gives CASSLGDRGANSPLHF.

The chain combines TRBV11-2 with TRBJ1-6; 7 bases map to TRBD1. V lost 6 bases, J lost 12 bases, and 20 bases stayed unmatched. CDR1 is SGHAT and CDR2 is FQNNGV in the germline V gene. There are 17 residues in the CDR3. CDR3 protein: CASRPTRDSASLEPLHF. In DNA form, the CDR3 reads TGTGCCAGCAGACCTACGCGGGACAGTGCCTCCCTGGAACCCCTCCACTTT. The variable domain in full, with the rest retrieved from reference TRBV11-2 and TRBJ1-6, is EAGVAQSPRYKIIEKRQSVAFWCNPISGHATLYWYQQILGQGPKLLIQFQNNGVVDDSQLPKDRFSAERLKGVDSTLKIQPAKLEDSAVYLCASRPTRDSASLEPLHFGNGTRLTVT.

The chain links TRBV3-1 (or the pseudogene TRBV3-2) to TRBJ2-1, with 7 positions matching TRBD2. The CDR3 has 15 residues. The V segment lost 1 base and the J segment 2 bases; nucleotides outside the gene matches: 2. Per the germline V gene, CDR1 is LGHDT and CDR2 is YNNKEL (reference sequence). The DNA of the CDR3 is TGTGCCAGCAGCCAAGTAGCGGGCGCCTACAATGAGCAGTTCTTC. This codes for CASSQVAGAYNEQFF.

The V call is TRBV29-1, the J call TRBJ1-1, with D maybe TRBD1 (6 bases). This CDR3 is 12 amino acids long. V gave up 5 bases and J gave up 5 bases, with 12 bases separating them. Per the germline V gene, CDR1 is SQVTM and CDR2 is ANQGSEA. This chain's CDR3 is CSVWGRRTEAFF. The DNA for the CDR3 is TGCAGCGTTTGGGGGCGAAGGACTGAAGCTTTCTTT.

The V and J genes are TRBV7-2 and TRBJ2-3; D is possibly TRBD2 (6 bases). In germline, CDR1 is SGHTA, CDR2 FQGNSA. V lost 7 bases, J lost 5 bases, and 22 bases lay in between. This CDR3 spans 16 amino acids. CDR3 nucleotides: TGTGCCAGCACCCCCTTGTGGCGGGGCGGAGGAGATACGCAGTATTTT. It is translated as CASTPLWRGGGDTQYF.

The CDR3 DNA reads TGTGCCGGACGACAGGGCACTGAAGCTTTCTTT. Translated: CAGRQGTEAFF. This chain links TRBV2 with TRBJ1-1, with 7 bases lining up with TRBD1. CDR1 is SNHLY and CDR2 is FYNNEI in the germline V gene. CDR3 size: 11 residues. J was trimmed by 4 bases and V by 11 bases; bases with no gene match: 4.

The chain uses TRBV24-1 and TRBJ2-3; D is undetermined. The CDR3 loop spans 12 amino acids. Germline V lookup: CDR1 KGHDR, CDR2 SFDVKD. The germline V and J ends were trimmed by 3 bases and 4 bases, with 4 bases remaining between them. Here the CDR3 reads CATSDAPDTQYF. In DNA form, the CDR3 reads TGTGCCACCAGTGATGCGCCAGATACGCAGTATTTT.

The chain's CDR3 is CASSSTSTRQGANTGELFF. The CDR3 nucleotides read TGTGCCAGCAGTTCTACAAGTACCCGACAGGGGGCTAACACCGGGGAGCTGTTTTTT. The chain employs TRBV28 and TRBJ2-2; the match to TRBD1 covers 10 bases. The CDR3 runs to 19 residues. The germline V gene has CDR1 MDHEN and CDR2 SYDVKM. V was pared by 4 bases and J by 2 bases, with 13 bases of the junction left unmatched.

This clone was found a few times. The chain combines TRBV5-5 with TRBJ1-1; D not certain. In germline, CDR1 is SGHKS, CDR2 YYEKEE (reference sequence). With 4 bases removed from V and 0 bases from J, the gap between germline ends came to 10 bases. The CDR3 is 14 residues long. CDR3 residues: CASSPRFLNTEAFF. For the CDR3, the DNA is TGTGCCAGCAGCCCGCGGTTTTTGAACACTGAAGCTTTCTTT.

The rearrangement links TRBV5-4 to TRBJ1-5; 8 bases are shared with TRBD1. CDR1 is SGHNT and CDR2 is YYREEE in the germline V gene (reference sequence). CDR3 length: 15 residues. With 1 base clipped from V and 1 base from J, the junction kept 1 base outside the gene matches. CDR3 residues: CASSLQGASNQPQHF. CDR3 nucleotide sequence: TGTGCCAGCAGCTTGCAGGGGGCGAGCAATCAGCCCCAGCATTTT.

This chain connects TRBV28 to TRBJ1-5, with D possibly matching TRBD1 (5 bases). There are 14 residues in the CDR3. CDR1 is MDHEN, CDR2 SYDVKM, per germline. V was clipped by 8 bases and J by 0 bases, with 11 bases between them. CDR3: CASHRGDSNQPQHF. CDR3 coding DNA: TGTGCCAGCCATCGGGGGGATAGCAATCAGCCCCAGCATTTT.

This chain links TRBV2 with TRBJ1-1; D is perhaps TRBD1 (5 bases). Trimming stripped 6 bases from V and 3 bases from J, with 20 bases between. This CDR3 is 16 amino acids long. CDR1 and CDR2 from the germline V gene are SNHLY and FYNNEI. As DNA, the CDR3 is TGTGCCAGCAGGACAGAGCTAGGGGTCGCGGACACTGAAGCTTTCTTT. Translated: CASRTELGVADTEAFF.

CDR3 coding DNA: TGTGCCAGCAGTGCACTAGCGGGGGGCCCCCACAATGAGCAGTTCTTC. Protein: CASSALAGGPHNEQFF. V gene TRBV6-4 combines with J gene TRBJ2-1; the match to TRBD2 covers 12 bases. The junction had 6 bases not matched to a gene; V was cut back by 4 bases and J by 5 bases. CDR1 and CDR2 from the germline V gene are MRHNA and SNTAGT. This CDR3 is 16 amino acids long.

This rearrangement joins TRBV5-1 to TRBJ2-7, with 7 bases identical to TRBD1. V lost 1 base, J lost 3 bases, and 4 bases stayed unmatched. The CDR3 has 14 residues. CDR1 and CDR2 (germline): SGHRS, YFSETQ. DNA of the CDR3: TGCGCCAGCAGCTTGCGGCAGGGGGACTACGAGCAGTACTTC. This encodes CASSLRQGDYEQYF.

This clone came up a few times. This sequence joins TRBV4-1 and TRBJ1-5; TRBD1 is a possible D gene (5 bases). V lost 4 bases, J lost 6 bases, and 16 bases lay in between. Germline-derived CDR1 and CDR2 are MGHRA and YSYEKL. The CDR3 has 15 amino acids. The CDR3 bases are TGCGCCAGCAGCCCTAATCACGACAGTTTTCAGCCCCAGCATTTT. This encodes CASSPNHDSFQPQHF.

The V gene is TRBV4-3, the J gene TRBJ1-3; maybe TRBD1 (6 bases). The ends were cut back, 0 bases at V and 4 bases at J, with 10 bases in the middle. Germline loops: CDR1 LGHNA, CDR2 YSLEER. This CDR3 has 15 residues. The CDR3 DNA is TGCGCCAGCAGCCAAGATAAACAGGGCGGAAACACCATATATTTT. Amino acid sequence: CASSQDKQGGNTIYF.

V usage is TRBV7-2 and J usage is TRBJ2-7, with 11 bases lining up with TRBD2. The CDR3 spans 17 residues. V lost 5 bases and J lost 0; bases outside the gene matches: 9. Germline lookup yields CDR1 SGHTA and CDR2 FQGNSA. The CDR3 nucleotides are TGTGCCAGCAGCCCGCGACTAGCGGGGACCCACTCCTACGAGCAGTACTTC. It encodes CASSPRLAGTHSYEQYF.